This T cell receptor (beta chain) was sequenced in a study of T-cell reconstitution after alpha-beta-depleted transplantation in children. A TCRbeta library incorporating unique molecular identifiers was prepared. MiXCR was run by TCRdb on the PCR reads, yielding one entry per CDR3 protein. This sample has 350,000 to 400,000 distinct CDR3 sequences, with about 20% found just once. This clonotype was seen a handful of times. The junction had 12 bases not matched to a gene; V was cut back by 2 bases and J by 5 bases. This CDR3 is built from 17 residues. Germline CDR1 and CDR2: WSHSY and SAAADI. This receptor was obtained from a human donor who donated a stem cell graft to a child with acute myeloid leukemia. J is TRBJ2-5 and V is TRBV10-2; 9 bases agree with TRBD2. This sample comprised PBMCs from the stem cell graft donor, obtained from the stem cell graft. The CDR3 DNA sequence: TGCGCCAGCAGTGAGAGTGTAGCGGGGGCTTGGGAGGAGACCCAGTACTTC. Protein product: CASSESVAGAWEETQYF.